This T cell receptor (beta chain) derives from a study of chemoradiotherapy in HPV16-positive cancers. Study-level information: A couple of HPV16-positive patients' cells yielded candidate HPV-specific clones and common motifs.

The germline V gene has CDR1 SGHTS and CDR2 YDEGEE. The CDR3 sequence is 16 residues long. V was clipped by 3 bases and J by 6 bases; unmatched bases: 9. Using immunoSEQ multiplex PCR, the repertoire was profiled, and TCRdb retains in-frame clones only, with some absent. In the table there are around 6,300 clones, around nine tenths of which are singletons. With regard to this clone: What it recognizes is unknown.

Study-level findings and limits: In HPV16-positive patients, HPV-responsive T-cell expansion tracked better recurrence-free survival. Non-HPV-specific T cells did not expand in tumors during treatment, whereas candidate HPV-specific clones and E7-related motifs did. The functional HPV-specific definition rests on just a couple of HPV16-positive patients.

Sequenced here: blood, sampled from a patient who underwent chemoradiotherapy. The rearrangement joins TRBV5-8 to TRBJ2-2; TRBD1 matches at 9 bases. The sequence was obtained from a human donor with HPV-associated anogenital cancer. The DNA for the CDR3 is TGTGCCAGCAGCTCCGCCGGGACAGGGTATGCCGGGGAGCTGTTTTTT. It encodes CASSSAGTGYAGELFF.